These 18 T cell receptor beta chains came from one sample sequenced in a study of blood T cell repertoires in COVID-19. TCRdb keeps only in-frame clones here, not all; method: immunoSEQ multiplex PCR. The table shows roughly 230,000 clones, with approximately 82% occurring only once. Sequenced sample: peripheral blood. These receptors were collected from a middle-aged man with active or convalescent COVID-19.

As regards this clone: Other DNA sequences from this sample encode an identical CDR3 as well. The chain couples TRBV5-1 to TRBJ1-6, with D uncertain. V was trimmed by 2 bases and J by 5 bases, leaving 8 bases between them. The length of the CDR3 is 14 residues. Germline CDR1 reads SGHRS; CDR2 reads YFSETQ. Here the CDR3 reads CASSLGQDNSPLHF. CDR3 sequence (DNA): TGCGCCAGCAGCTTAGGTCAGGATAATTCACCCCTCCACTTT.

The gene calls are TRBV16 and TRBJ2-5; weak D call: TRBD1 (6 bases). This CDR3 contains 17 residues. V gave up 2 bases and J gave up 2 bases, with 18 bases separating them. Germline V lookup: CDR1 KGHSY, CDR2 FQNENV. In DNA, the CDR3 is TGTGCCAGCAGCCAAACAGTCTGGGGGCGCGGGCAAGAGACCCAGTACTTC. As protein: CASSQTVWGRGQETQYF.

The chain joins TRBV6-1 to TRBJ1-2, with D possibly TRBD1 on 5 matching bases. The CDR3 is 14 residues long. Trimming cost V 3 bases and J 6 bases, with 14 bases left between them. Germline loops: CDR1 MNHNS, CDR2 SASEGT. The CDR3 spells CASSDQGGSDGYTF. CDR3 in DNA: TGTGCCAGCAGTGACCAGGGAGGGTCAGATGGCTACACCTTC.

This CDR3 reads CASSLMGTTNQPQHF. The CDR3 bases are TGTGCCAGCAGCTTAATGGGCACCACCAATCAGCCCCAGCATTTT. The V gene is TRBV7-2, the J gene TRBJ1-5; unclear D gene. Germline CDR1 is SGHTA and CDR2 is FQGNSA. V lost 2 bases and J 3 bases, leaving 11 bases between the germline ends. The CDR3 length is 15 residues.

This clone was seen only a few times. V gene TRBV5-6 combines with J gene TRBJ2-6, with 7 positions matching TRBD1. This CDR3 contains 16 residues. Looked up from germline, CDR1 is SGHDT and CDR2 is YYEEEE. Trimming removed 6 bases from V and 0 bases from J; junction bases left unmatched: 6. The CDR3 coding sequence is TGTGCCAGCATCAGGACAGGCCGCTCTGGGGCCAACGTCCTGACTTTC. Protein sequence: CASIRTGRSGANVLTF.

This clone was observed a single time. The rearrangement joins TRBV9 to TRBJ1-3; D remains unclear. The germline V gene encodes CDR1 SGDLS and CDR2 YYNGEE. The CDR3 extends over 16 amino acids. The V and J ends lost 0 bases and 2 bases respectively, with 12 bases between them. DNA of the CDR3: TGTGCCAGCAGCGTAGATCCCCCGGGGACTGGAAACACCATATATTTT. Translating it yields CASSVDPPGTGNTIYF.

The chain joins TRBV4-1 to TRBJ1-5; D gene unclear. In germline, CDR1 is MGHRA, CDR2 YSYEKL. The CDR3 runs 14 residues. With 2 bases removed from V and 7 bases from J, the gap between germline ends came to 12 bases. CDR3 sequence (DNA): TGCGCCAGCAGCCAAACCCGGGAGAGCCAGCCCCAGCATTTT. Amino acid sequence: CASSQTRESQPQHF.

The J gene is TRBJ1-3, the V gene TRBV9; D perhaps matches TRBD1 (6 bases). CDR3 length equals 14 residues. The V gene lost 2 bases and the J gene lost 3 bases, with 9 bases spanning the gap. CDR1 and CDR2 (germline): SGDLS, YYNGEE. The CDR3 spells CASSVRGDGNTIYF. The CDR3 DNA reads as TGTGCCAGCAGCGTCAGGGGAGATGGAAACACCATATATTTT.

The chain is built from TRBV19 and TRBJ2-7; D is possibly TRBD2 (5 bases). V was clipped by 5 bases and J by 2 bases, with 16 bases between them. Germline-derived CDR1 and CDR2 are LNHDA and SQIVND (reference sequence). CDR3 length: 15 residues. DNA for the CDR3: TGTGCCAGTAGTCAAAAAGCGGTCAATACCTACGAGCAGTACTTC. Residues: CASSQKAVNTYEQYF. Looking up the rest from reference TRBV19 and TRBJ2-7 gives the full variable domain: DGGITQSPKYLFRKEGQNVTLSCEQNLNHDAMYWYRQDPGQGLRLIYYSQIVNDFQKGDIAEGYSVSREKKESFPLTVTSAQKNPTAFYLCASSQKAVNTYEQYFGPGTRLTVT.

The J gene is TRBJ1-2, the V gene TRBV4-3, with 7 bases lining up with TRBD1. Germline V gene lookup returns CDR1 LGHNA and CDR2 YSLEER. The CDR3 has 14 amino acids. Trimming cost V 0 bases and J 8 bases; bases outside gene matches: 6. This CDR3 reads CASSQEKDRSGYTF. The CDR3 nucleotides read TGCGCCAGCAGCCAAGAAAAGGACAGGTCAGGCTACACCTTC.

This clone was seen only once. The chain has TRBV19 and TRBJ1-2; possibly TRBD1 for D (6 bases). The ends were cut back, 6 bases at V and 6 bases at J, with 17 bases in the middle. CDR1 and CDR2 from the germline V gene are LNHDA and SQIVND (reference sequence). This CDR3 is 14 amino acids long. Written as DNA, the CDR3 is TGTGCCAGTAGGCCGGGACAATCTCGAGATGGCTACACCTTC. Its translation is CASRPGQSRDGYTF. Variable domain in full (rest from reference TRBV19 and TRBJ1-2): DGGITQSPKYLFRKEGQNVTLSCEQNLNHDAMYWYRQDPGQGLRLIYYSQIVNDFQKGDIAEGYSVSREKKESFPLTVTSAQKNPTAFYLCASRPGQSRDGYTFGSGTRLTVV.

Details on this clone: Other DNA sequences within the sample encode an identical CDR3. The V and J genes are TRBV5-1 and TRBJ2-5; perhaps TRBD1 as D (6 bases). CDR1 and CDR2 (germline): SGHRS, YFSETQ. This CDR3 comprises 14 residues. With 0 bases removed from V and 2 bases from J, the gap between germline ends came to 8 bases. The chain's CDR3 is CASSLGRGQETQYF. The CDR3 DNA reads TGCGCCAGCAGCTTGGGCAGGGGACAAGAGACCCAGTACTTC.

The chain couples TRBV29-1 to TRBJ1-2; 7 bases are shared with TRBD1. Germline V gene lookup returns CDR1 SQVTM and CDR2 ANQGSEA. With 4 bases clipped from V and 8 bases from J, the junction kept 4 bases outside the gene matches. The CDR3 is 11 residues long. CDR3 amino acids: CSVARGPGYTF. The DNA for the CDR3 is TGCAGCGTTGCAAGGGGGCCGGGCTACACCTTC.

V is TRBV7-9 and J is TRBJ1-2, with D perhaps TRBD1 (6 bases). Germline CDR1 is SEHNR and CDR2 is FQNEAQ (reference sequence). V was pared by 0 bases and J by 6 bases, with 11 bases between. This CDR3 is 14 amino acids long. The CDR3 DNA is TGTGCCAGCAGCTTAGCAGGCTCAGGGGATGGCTACACCTTC. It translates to CASSLAGSGDGYTF.

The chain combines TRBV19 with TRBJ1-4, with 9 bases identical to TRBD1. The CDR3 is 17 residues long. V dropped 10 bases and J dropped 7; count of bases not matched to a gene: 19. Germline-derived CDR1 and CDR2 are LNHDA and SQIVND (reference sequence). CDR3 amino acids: CATRKTTTGGMGEKLFF. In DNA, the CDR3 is TGTGCCACCCGAAAAACCACTACAGGGGGCATGGGTGAAAAACTGTTTTTT.

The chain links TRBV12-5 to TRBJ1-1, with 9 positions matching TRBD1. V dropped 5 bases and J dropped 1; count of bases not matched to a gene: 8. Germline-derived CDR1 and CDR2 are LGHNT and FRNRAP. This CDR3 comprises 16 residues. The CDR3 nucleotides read TGTGCTAGTGGTCAGAAACAGGGGGCGCGGAACACTGAAGCTTTCTTT. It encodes CASGQKQGARNTEAFF.

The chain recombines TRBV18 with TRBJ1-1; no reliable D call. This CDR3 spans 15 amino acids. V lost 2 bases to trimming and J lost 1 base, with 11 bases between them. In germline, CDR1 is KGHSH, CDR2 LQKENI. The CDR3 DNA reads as TGTGCCAGCTCACCAGACATCATTTCGAACACTGAAGCTTTCTTT. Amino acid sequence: CASSPDIISNTEAFF.

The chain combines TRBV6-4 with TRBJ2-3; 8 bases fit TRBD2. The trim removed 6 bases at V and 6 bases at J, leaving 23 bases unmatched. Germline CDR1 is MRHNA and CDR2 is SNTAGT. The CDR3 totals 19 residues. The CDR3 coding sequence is TGTGCCAGCAGAAACCCGCTTAGACTAGCGCCCGACGAGGCGGATACGCAGTATTTT. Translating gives CASRNPLRLAPDEADTQYF.